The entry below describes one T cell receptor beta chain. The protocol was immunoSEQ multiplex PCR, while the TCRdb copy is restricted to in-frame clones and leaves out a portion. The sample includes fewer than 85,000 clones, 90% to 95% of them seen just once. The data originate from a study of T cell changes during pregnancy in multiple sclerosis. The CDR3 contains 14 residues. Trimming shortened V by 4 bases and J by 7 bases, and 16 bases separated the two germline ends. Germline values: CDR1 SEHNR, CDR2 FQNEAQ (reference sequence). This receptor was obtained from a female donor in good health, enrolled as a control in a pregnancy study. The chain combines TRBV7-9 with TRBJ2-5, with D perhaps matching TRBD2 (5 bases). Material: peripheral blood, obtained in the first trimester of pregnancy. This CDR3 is CASSSFQLGGTQYF. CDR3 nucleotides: TGTGCCAGCAGCTCGTTCCAACTAGGCGGGACCCAGTACTTC.